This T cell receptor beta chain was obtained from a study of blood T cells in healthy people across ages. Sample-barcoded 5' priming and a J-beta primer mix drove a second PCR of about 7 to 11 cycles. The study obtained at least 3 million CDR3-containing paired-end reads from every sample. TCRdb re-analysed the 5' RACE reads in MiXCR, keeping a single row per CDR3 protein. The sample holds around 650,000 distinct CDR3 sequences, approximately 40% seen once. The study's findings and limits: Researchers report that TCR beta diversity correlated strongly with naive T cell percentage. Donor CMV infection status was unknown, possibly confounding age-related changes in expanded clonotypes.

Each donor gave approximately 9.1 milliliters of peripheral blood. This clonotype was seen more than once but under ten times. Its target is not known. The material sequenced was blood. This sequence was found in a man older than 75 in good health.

The CDR3 DNA follows: TGCGCCAGCAGCCAAGGCCCGCTAGCGGGAGTTCGGTACAATGAGCAGTTCTTC. Its translation is CASSQGPLAGVRYNEQFF. The chain is built from TRBV4-3 and TRBJ2-1; the match to TRBD2 covers 10 bases. The CDR3 extends over 18 amino acids. Germline CDR1 reads LGHNA; CDR2 reads YSLEER. J gave up 4 bases and V 1 base, and 10 bases lay outside the gene matches.